Listed here is a single T cell receptor beta chain. Antigen unknown. The data are from a study of cytomegalovirus exposure and HLA in healthy donors. Overall study findings and caveats: Some 17,000 TCR beta sequences were associated with HLA alleles at 0.05 false discovery rate in a later analysis. Sequencing depth roughly uniform across donors was assumed in presence/absence analyses. Rare sequences made up most TCRs, while some public TCRs were found in many donors. In a later analysis, a genetic analysis reported fewer productive-TCR N-insertions in an Asian-associated ancestry cluster than the cohort average.

Trimming took 0 bases from V and 2 from J, leaving 11 bases between them. CDR3 length: 16 amino acids. CDR1 and CDR2 from the germline V gene are PRHDT and FYEKMQ (reference sequence). This PCR relied on a set of 60 Vbeta primers and 13 Jbeta primers. TCRdb keeps only in-frame clones here, not all; method: immunoSEQ multiplex PCR. The sample lists roughly 200,000 clones, approximately 79% occurring once. The receptor was isolated from a woman aged 40 to 55 in good health and CMV-seronegative. V and J are TRBV13 and TRBJ2-1, with D unclear. The sample taken for sequencing was PBMCs. The DNA of the CDR3 is TGTGCCAGCAGCTTAGGCCTCCCGGAGCCCTACAATGAGCAGTTCTTC. Encoded protein: CASSLGLPEPYNEQFF. Complete variable domain (other parts from reference TRBV13 and TRBJ2-1): AAGVIQSPRHLIKEKRETATLKCYPIPRHDTVYWYQQGPGQDPQFLISFYEKMQSDKGSIPDRFSAQQFSDYHSELNMSSLELGDSALYFCASSLGLPEPYNEQFFGPGTRLTVL.